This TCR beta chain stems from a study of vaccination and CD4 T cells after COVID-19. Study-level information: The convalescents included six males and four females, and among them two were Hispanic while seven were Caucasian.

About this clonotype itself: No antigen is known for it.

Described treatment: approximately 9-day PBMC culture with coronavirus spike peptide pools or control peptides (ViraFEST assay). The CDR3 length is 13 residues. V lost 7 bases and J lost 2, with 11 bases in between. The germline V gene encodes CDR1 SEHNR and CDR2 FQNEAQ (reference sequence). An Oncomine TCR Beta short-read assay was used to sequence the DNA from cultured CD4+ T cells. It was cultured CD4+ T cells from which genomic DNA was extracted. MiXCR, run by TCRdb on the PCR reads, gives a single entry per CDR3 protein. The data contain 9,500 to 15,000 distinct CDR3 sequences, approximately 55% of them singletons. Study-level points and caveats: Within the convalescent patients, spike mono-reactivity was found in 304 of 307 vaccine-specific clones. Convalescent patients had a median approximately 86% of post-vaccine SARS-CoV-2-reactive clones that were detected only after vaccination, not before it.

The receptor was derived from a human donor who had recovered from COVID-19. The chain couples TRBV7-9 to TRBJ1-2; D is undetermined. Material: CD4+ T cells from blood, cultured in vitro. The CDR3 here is CASTPDRNYGYTF. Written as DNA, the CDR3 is TGTGCCAGCACCCCGGACCGAAACTATGGCTACACCTTC.